The 9 T cell receptor beta chains in this list originate from one sample, sequenced in a study of T cell repertoires in cytomegalovirus infection (dated by TCRdb to about 2019). The sequencer listed for this sample is Illumina HiSeq 1500. TCRdb trimmed the raw reads at Q25, called clones with MiXCR and kept productive beta chains. Rows with a matching CDR3 protein are joined into one entry that keeps the most common DNA and genes. This sample comprises 750,000 to 900,000 distinct CDR3 sequences, almost 30% of them detected only once. The top ten clones comprise 13% of the sample. No cognate antigen is known for these TCRs. The treatment or condition label, as the study defines it: in vitro stimulation with specific CMV peptide epitopes to enrich CMV-specific T cells. The material was cultured CD8+ T cells from PBMCs, obtained from culture after CMV antigen stimulation. These receptors came from a human donor in good health (CMV status not recorded). Some clones in this sample may be carry-over from other donors' samples.

This clonotype was counted between two and nine times. V and J are TRBV7-4 and TRBJ1-4; 7 bases fit TRBD1. Trimming took 3 bases from V and 5 from J; bases not matched to a gene: 9. Germline CDR1 SGHVT, CDR2 SQSDAQ. This CDR3 has 16 amino acids. This chain's CDR3 is CASSFRMGTENEKLFF. CDR3 nucleotides: TGTGCCAGCAGCTTCCGCATGGGGACAGAAAATGAAAAACTGTTTTTT.

This clonotype was detected a few times. The V gene is TRBV7-9, the J gene TRBJ2-7; D not resolved. The V end was cut by 5 bases, the J end by 0 bases, with 8 bases between. The CDR3 has 13 residues. CDR1 SEHNR and CDR2 FQNEAQ come from the germline V gene (reference sequence). CDR3 sequence: CASSARHSYEQYV. The CDR3 DNA reads TGTGCCAGCAGCGCACGGCACTCCTACGAGCAGTACGTC.

CDR3 region: CSVVAGGNLYNEQFF. The CDR3 DNA is TGCAGCGTTGTAGCGGGGGGCAACCTCTACAATGAGCAGTTCTTC. The rearrangement links TRBV29-1 to TRBJ2-1; TRBD2 matches at 10 bases. The CDR3 contains 15 residues. CDR1 and CDR2 (germline): SQVTM, ANQGSEA. The trim removed 4 bases at V and 3 bases at J, leaving 6 bases unmatched.

This clonotype was counted many times. This rearrangement joins TRBV19 to TRBJ1-1, with 7 bases that match TRBD1. This CDR3 spans 12 amino acids. V gave up 10 bases and J gave up 1 base; unmatched junction bases: 3. Germline CDR1 is LNHDA and CDR2 is SQIVND (reference sequence). CDR3 sequence (DNA): TGTGCCACACGACAGGGGAACACTGAAGCTTTCTTT. Translated, it gives CATRQGNTEAFF.

The chain couples TRBV5-1 to TRBJ2-2; a possible D gene is TRBD1 (5 bases). In germline, CDR1 is SGHRS, CDR2 YFSETQ. CDR3 length: 16 residues. Trimming left V 1 base short and J 1 base short, with 11 bases between. DNA for the CDR3: TGCGCCAGCAGCTTGAGCAGGCAGGGGAACACCGGGGAGCTGTTTTTT. Translated: CASSLSRQGNTGELFF.

This clonotype was recorded a few times. The chain uses TRBV12-3 or TRBV12-4 and TRBJ2-5; 11 nucleotides agree with TRBD2. The CDR3 is 16 amino acids. V lost 6 bases and J lost 5; bases outside the gene matches: 11. The CDR3 DNA reads TGTGCCAGCAGAGGCTATAGCGGGGGGGCCGAGGAGACCCAGTACTTC. As protein: CASRGYSGGAEETQYF.

This clonotype came up many times. DNA for the CDR3: TGTGCCAGCAGCTTAGGCCAGACAGGACGTGGCTACACCTTC. Translation gives CASSLGQTGRGYTF. The chain carries TRBV7-2 and TRBJ1-2, with D perhaps TRBD1 (6 bases). The CDR3 loop spans 14 amino acids. CDR1 is SGHTA, CDR2 FQGNSA, per germline. The V and J ends lost 1 base and 7 bases respectively, with 13 bases between them.

This rearrangement joins TRBV19 to TRBJ1-1, with TRBD1 matching over 7 bases. The germline gives CDR1 LNHDA, CDR2 SQIVND (reference sequence). This CDR3 is built from 15 residues. V lost 5 bases, J lost 4 bases, and 10 bases stayed unmatched. The CDR3 DNA reads TGTGCCAGTAGTTCCCCCCCACAGGGGACCACTGAAGCTTTCTTT. Translating it yields CASSSPPQGTTEAFF.

The CDR3 coding sequence is TGTGCCAGCAGCACCAGGGGGCTTCCTGAAAAACTGTTTTTT. This encodes CASSTRGLPEKLFF. The chain combines TRBV6-6 with TRBJ1-4; TRBD1 matches 8 bases. The V gene end was trimmed by 6 bases and the J gene end by 7 bases; junction bases not matched to a gene: 7. The CDR3 is 14 residues long. Per germline, CDR1 MNHNY and CDR2 SVGAGI (reference sequence).